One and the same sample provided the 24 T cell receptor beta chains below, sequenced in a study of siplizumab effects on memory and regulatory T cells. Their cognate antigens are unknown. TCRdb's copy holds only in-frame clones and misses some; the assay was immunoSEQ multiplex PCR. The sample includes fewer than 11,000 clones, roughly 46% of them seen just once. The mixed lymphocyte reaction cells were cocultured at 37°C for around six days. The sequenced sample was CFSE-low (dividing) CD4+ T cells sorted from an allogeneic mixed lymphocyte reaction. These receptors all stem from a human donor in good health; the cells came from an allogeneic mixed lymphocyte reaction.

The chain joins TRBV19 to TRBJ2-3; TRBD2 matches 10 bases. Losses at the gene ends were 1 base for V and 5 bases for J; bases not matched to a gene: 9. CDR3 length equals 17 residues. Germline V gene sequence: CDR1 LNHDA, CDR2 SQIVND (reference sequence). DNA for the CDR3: TGTGCCAGTAGTATAGTACTGGCTAGCGGGGGCCAAGATACGCAGTATTTT. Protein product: CASSIVLASGGQDTQYF.

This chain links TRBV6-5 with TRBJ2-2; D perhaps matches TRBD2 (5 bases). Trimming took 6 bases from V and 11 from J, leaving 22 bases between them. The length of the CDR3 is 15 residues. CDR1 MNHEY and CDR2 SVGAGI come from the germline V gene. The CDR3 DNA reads TGTGCCAGCAGCCGTGACTTGGCTAGCCCCTTTGAGCTGTTTTTT. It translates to CASSRDLASPFELFF.

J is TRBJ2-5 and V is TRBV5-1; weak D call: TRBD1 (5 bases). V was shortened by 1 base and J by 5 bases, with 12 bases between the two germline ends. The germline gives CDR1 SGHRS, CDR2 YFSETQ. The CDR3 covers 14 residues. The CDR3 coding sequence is TGCGCCAGCAGCTTGACAGGTGGTCGGGAGACCCAGTACTTC. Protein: CASSLTGGRETQYF.

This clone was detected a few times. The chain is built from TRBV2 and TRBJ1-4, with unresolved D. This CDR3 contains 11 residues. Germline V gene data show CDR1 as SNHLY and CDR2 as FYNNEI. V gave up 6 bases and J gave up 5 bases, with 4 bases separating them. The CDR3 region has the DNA TGTGCCAGCAGGGCCAATGAAAAACTGTTTTTT. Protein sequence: CASRANEKLFF.

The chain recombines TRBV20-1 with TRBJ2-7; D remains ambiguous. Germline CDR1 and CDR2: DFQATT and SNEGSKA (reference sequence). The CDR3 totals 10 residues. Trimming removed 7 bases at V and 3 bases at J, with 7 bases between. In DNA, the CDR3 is TGCAGTGTTGAAGGCTACGAGCAGTACTTC. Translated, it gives CSVEGYEQYF.

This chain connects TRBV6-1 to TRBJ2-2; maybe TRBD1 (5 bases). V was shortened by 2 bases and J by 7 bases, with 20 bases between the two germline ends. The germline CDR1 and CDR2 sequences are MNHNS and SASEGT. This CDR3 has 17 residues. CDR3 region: CASSESGFRPWYGELFF. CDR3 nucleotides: TGTGCCAGCAGTGAATCAGGGTTTAGGCCCTGGTACGGGGAGCTGTTTTTT.

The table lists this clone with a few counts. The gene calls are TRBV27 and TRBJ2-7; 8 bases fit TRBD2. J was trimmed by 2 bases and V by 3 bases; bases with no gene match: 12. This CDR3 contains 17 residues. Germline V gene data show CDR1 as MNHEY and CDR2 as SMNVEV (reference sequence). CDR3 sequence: CASSFQPGGENPYEQYF. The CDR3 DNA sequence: TGTGCCAGCAGTTTCCAACCGGGGGGGGAGAACCCCTACGAGCAGTACTTC.

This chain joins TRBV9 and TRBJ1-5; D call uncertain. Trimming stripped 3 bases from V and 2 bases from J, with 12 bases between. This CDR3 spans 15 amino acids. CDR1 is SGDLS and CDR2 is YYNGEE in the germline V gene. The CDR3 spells CASSATPTGNQPQHF. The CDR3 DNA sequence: TGTGCCAGCAGCGCGACCCCGACGGGCAATCAGCCCCAGCATTTT.

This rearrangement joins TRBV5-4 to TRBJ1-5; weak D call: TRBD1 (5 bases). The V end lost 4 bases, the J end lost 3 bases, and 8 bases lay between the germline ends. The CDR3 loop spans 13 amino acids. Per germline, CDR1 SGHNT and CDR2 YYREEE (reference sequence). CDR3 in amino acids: CASSPGPNQPQHF. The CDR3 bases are TGTGCCAGCAGCCCGGGACCCAATCAGCCCCAGCATTTT. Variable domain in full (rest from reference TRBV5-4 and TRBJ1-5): ETGVTQSPTHLIKTRGQQVTLRCSSQSGHNTVSWYQQALGQGPQFIFQYYREEENGRGNFPPRFSGLQFPNYSSELNVNALELDDSALYLCASSPGPNQPQHFGDGTRLSIL.

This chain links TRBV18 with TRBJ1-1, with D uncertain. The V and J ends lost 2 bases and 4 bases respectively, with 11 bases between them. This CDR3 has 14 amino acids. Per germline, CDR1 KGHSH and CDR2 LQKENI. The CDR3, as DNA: TGTGCCAGCTCACCAACTATTTCGGTCACTGAAGCTTTCTTT. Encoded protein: CASSPTISVTEAFF.

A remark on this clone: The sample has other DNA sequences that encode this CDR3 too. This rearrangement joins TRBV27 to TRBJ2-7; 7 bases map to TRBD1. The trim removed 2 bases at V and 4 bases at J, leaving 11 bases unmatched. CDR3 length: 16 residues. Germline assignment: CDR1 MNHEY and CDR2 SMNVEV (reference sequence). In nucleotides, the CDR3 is TGTGCCAGCAGTTTACGGACAGGTCGGGGCTTTTACGAGCAGTACTTC. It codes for CASSLRTGRGFYEQYF.

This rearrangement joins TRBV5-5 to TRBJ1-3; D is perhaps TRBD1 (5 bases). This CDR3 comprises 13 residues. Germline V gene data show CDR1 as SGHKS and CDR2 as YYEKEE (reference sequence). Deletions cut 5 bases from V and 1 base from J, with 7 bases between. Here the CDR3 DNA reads TGTGCCAGCAGTCCAGGGTCTGGAAACACCATATATTTT. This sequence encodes CASSPGSGNTIYF.

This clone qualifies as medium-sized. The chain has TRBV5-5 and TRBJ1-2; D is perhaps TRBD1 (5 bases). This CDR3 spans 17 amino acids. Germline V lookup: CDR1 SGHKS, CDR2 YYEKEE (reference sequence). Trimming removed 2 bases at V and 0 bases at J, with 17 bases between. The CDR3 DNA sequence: TGTGCCAGCAGCTTAGGACACACCCGCTCACCTAACTATGGCTACACCTTC. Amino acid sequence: CASSLGHTRSPNYGYTF.

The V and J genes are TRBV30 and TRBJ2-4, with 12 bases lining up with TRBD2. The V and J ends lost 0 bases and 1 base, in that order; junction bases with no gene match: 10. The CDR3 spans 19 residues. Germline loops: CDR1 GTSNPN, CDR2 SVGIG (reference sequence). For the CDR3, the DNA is TGTGCCTGGAGTGTCCGAAGACTAGCGGGAGTGGTTGCCAAAAACATTCAGTACTTC. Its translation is CAWSVRRLAGVVAKNIQYF.

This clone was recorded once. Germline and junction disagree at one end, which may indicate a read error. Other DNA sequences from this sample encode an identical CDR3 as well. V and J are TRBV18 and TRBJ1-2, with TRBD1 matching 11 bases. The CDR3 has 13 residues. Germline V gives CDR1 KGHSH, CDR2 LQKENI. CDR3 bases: TGTGCCAGCTCACGGGGACAGGGGGATGGTTACACCTTC. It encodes CASSRGQGDGYTF.

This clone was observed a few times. CDR3 loop: CASSTGSLGETQYF. The CDR3 DNA reads as TGTGCCAGCAGTACAGGGTCGCTGGGAGAGACCCAGTACTTC. The chain recombines TRBV6-1 with TRBJ2-5, with a tentative D call TRBD1 (6 bases). The CDR3 loop spans 14 amino acids. The germline gives CDR1 MNHNS, CDR2 SASEGT. V was cut by 5 bases and J by 4 bases, with 14 bases left in between.

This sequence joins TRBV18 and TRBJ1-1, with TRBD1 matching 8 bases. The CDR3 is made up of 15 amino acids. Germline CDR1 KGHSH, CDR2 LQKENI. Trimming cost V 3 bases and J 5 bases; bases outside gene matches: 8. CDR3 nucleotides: TGTGCCAGCTCACCGCAGCCGGGACAGGCTACTGAAGCTTTCTTT. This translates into CASSPQPGQATEAFF.

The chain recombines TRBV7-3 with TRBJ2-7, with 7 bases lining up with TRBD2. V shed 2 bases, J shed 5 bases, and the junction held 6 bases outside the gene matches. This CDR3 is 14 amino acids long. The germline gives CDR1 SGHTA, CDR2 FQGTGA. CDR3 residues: CASSLGGRADEQYF. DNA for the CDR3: TGTGCCAGCAGCTTAGGAGGGAGGGCGGACGAGCAGTACTTC.

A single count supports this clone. In DNA form, the CDR3 reads TGTGCCAGCAGCTTATTTGGGACGATAACAGATGAGCAGTTCTTC. Its protein product is CASSLFGTITDEQFF. This chain links TRBV7-2 with TRBJ2-1, with D possibly being TRBD1 or TRBD2 (5 bases each). V lost 2 bases and J lost 8, with 16 bases in between. This CDR3 spans 15 amino acids. Germline V gene data show CDR1 as SGHTA and CDR2 as FQGNSA.

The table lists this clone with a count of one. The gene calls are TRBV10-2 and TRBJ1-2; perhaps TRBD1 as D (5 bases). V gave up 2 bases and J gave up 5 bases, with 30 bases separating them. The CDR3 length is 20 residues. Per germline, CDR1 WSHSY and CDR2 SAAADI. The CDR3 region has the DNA TGCGCCAGCAGTGAGCCGTACAGGCTCAATCCTATGTTTGGACATTATGGCTACACCTTC. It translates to CASSEPYRLNPMFGHYGYTF.

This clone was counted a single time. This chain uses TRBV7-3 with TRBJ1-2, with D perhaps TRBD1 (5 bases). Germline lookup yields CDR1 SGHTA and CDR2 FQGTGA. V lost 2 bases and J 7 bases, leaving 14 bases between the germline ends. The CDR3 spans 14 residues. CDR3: CASSLEGSYGGYTF. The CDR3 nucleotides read TGTGCCAGCAGCTTAGAGGGGAGTTACGGTGGCTACACCTTC.

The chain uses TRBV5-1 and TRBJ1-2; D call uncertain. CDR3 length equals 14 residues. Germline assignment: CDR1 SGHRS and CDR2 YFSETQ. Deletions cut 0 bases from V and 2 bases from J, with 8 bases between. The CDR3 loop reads CASSLGGSNYGYTF. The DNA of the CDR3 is TGCGCCAGCAGCTTGGGCGGATCCAACTATGGCTACACCTTC.

Here the CDR3 DNA reads TGCGCCAGCAGCTTGGCCGGCACTAGCGGCTCCTACGAGCAGTACTTC. This gives the protein CASSLAGTSGSYEQYF. The chain couples TRBV5-1 to TRBJ2-7; 8 bases map to TRBD2. The CDR3 extends over 16 amino acids. Germline CDR1 SGHRS, CDR2 YFSETQ. Trimming cost V 0 bases and J 0 bases; bases outside gene matches: 5.

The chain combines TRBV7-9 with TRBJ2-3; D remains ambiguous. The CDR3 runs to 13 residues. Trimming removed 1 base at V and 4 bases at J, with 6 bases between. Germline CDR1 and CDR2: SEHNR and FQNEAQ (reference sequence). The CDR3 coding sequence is TGTGCCAGCAGCTTAGTCGGTGCAGATACGCAGTATTTT. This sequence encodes CASSLVGADTQYF.